This entry lists 20 T cell receptor beta chains sequenced from one sample in a study of T-cell reconstitution after alpha-beta-depleted transplantation in children. Unique molecular identifiers were incorporated into the prepared TCRbeta library. TCRdb ran MiXCR on the PCR reads and lists one entry per CDR3 protein. This table has about 400,000 distinct CDR3 sequences, about a fifth appearing once. The sequencing here drew on PBMCs from the stem cell graft donor, taken from the stem cell graft. These receptors originate from a human donor who donated a stem cell graft to a child with acute myeloid leukemia.

The chain carries TRBV28 and TRBJ2-7; 9 bases agree with TRBD1. The CDR3 is made up of 15 amino acids. The trim removed 1 base at V and 3 bases at J, leaving 4 bases unmatched. CDR1 and CDR2 from the germline V gene are MDHEN and SYDVKM. The CDR3 nucleotides are TGTGCCAGCAGTTTATCGGGACAGGGTATCTACGAGCAGTACTTC. It is translated as CASSLSGQGIYEQYF.

This clonotype was counted between two and nine times. The chain joins TRBV5-4 to TRBJ1-2; no definite D call. Germline-derived CDR1 and CDR2 are SGHNT and YYREEE (reference sequence). CDR3 length: 19 residues. Deletions cut 2 bases from V and 4 bases from J, with 27 bases between. The CDR3 sequence: CASSFRLKVDDKRLYGYTF. CDR3 DNA sequence: TGTGCCAGCAGCTTCCGACTAAAGGTCGACGATAAACGACTCTATGGCTACACCTTC.

The chain joins TRBV28 to TRBJ2-7; D is undetermined. CDR1 MDHEN and CDR2 SYDVKM come from the germline V gene. V was clipped by 2 bases and J by 2 bases, with 4 bases between them. The CDR3 is made up of 12 amino acids. CDR3 nucleotides: TGTGCCAGCAGTTTAAAAACCTACGAGCAGTACTTC. Protein product: CASSLKTYEQYF. Looking up the rest from reference TRBV28 and TRBJ2-7 gives the full variable domain: DVKVTQSSRYLVKRTGEKVFLECVQDMDHENMFWYRQDPGLGLRLIYFSYDVKMKEKGDIPEGYSVSREKKERFSLILESASTNQTSMYLCASSLKTYEQYFGPGTRLTVT.

This clonotype was seen many times. CDR3 sequence: CSVLEDTQYF. Here the CDR3 DNA reads TGCAGCGTCCTGGAGGATACGCAGTATTTT. The chain combines TRBV29-1 with TRBJ2-3, with D uncertain. Per the germline V gene, CDR1 is SQVTM and CDR2 is ANQGSEA. This CDR3 region has 10 residues. V lost 6 bases to trimming and J lost 6 bases, with 7 bases between them.

V is TRBV20-1 and J is TRBJ1-2; TRBD1 aligns across 9 bases. Unmatched junction bases numbered 9, after V lost 0 bases and J lost 4 bases. Germline CDR1 is DFQATT and CDR2 is SNEGSKA (reference sequence). The CDR3 is made up of 16 amino acids. The CDR3 region is CSARDLRQGDVYGYTF. DNA for the CDR3: TGCAGTGCTAGAGATTTAAGACAGGGGGATGTCTATGGCTACACCTTC.

There are a few counts of this clonotype. The chain couples TRBV5-5 to TRBJ2-3; D uncertain. CDR3 length: 14 amino acids. Germline V CDR1 and CDR2: SGHKS, YYEKEE (reference sequence). The V gene lost 4 bases and the J gene lost 6 bases, with 15 bases spanning the gap. The CDR3 coding sequence is TGTGCCAGCAGCGGGTCGGATCGCCACGATACGCAGTATTTT. It codes for CASSGSDRHDTQYF.

This clonotype was recorded many times. This chain links TRBV24-1 with TRBJ1-5; D ambiguous. V lost 5 bases, J lost 7 bases, and 14 bases lay in between. Germline V lookup: CDR1 KGHDR, CDR2 SFDVKD. This CDR3 comprises 14 residues. CDR3 amino acids: CATSAVGPGQPQHF. The CDR3 DNA is TGTGCCACCAGTGCTGTAGGGCCCGGACAGCCCCAGCATTTT.

The V call is TRBV6-2 or TRBV6-3, the J call TRBJ1-1; tentative D call: TRBD1 (5 bases). The CDR3 loop spans 15 amino acids. Between the trimmed V and J ends, which lost 4 bases and 1 base, there was a span of 13 bases. Looked up from germline, CDR1 is MNHEY and CDR2 is SVGEGT. CDR3 amino acids: CASSSSLTANTEAFF. CDR3 bases: TGTGCCAGCAGTTCTTCCTTGACAGCGAACACTGAAGCTTTCTTT.

The sample holds many counts of this clonotype. The chain combines TRBV7-2 with TRBJ2-3, with D possibly TRBD2 on 6 matching bases. Germline V gene lookup returns CDR1 SGHTA and CDR2 FQGNSA. Deletions cut 3 bases from V and 5 bases from J, with 12 bases between. The CDR3 has 14 amino acids. CDR3: CASSFAGRRDTQYF. CDR3 nucleotide sequence: TGTGCCAGCAGCTTTGCGGGGCGCCGAGATACGCAGTATTTT.

In this sample, this clonotype turned up many times. The rearrangement joins TRBV27 to TRBJ2-7; 9 positions agree with TRBD2. Germline-derived CDR1 and CDR2 are MNHEY and SMNVEV (reference sequence). This CDR3 spans 15 amino acids. Trimming removed 2 bases from V and 2 bases from J; junction bases left unmatched: 4. CDR3 in DNA: TGTGCCAGCAGTTTAGCGGGAGGGCCGACCTACGAGCAGTACTTC. Residues: CASSLAGGPTYEQYF.

There are a few counts of this clonotype. The V and J genes are TRBV12-3 or TRBV12-4 and TRBJ2-7; D tentatively reads TRBD1 or TRBD2 (7 bases each). Between the trimmed V and J ends, which lost 3 bases and 4 bases, there was a span of 16 bases. The CDR3 extends over 15 amino acids. The CDR3 loop reads CASSLERDSGYEQYF. CDR3 bases: TGTGCCAGCAGTTTGGAGCGGGACAGCGGATACGAGCAGTACTTC.

This rearrangement joins TRBV6-1 to TRBJ1-5, with TRBD1 as a possible D gene (5 bases). CDR1 and CDR2 from the germline V gene are MNHNS and SASEGT. This CDR3 region has 15 residues. Between the trimmed V and J ends, which lost 6 bases and 5 bases, there was a span of 17 bases. The CDR3 region is CASRPRDGSHQPQHF. The CDR3 nucleotides are TGTGCCAGCAGACCCCGGGACGGATCGCATCAGCCCCAGCATTTT.

The rearrangement uses TRBV14 and TRBJ2-3, with a possible D match to TRBD2 (6 bases). The V gene lost 6 bases and the J gene lost 10 bases, with 29 bases spanning the gap. The V gene's germline CDR1 is SGHDN and CDR2 FVKESK. The CDR3 runs to 17 residues. The CDR3 region is CASSSRLVGRAEEPQYF. CDR3 DNA: TGTGCCAGCAGTTCCCGCCTTGTCGGGAGAGCGGAAGAGCCGCAGTATTTT.

This clonotype was observed many times. This rearrangement joins TRBV27 to TRBJ2-1; 8 bases agree with TRBD1. The junction had 14 bases not matched to a gene; V was cut back by 2 bases and J by 11 bases. The CDR3 is 16 amino acids. Germline V CDR1 and CDR2: MNHEY, SMNVEV (reference sequence). In nucleotides, the CDR3 is TGTGCCAGCAGTTTACGGGAAGGACAGGGCCAGATGAAGCAGTTCTTC. Translated: CASSLREGQGQMKQFF.

In its sample, this clonotype was seen a few times. The chain links TRBV5-4 to TRBJ2-3, with a tentative D call TRBD1 (6 bases). Germline CDR1 reads SGHNT; CDR2 reads YYREEE (reference sequence). The CDR3 has 14 amino acids. Trimming stripped 3 bases from V and 0 bases from J, with 8 bases between. The CDR3 protein is CASSWDISTDTQYF. The CDR3, as DNA: TGTGCCAGCAGCTGGGACATTAGCACAGATACGCAGTATTTT.

The chain joins TRBV6-1 to TRBJ2-1; TRBD2 agrees at 11 bases. Germline-derived CDR1 and CDR2 are MNHNS and SASEGT. V shed 11 bases, J shed 9 bases, and the junction held 9 bases outside the gene matches. This CDR3 has 13 amino acids. The CDR3 bases are TGTGCCGCCGCGACTAGCGGGACCAGTGAGCAGTTCTTC. This gives the protein CAAATSGTSEQFF.

The chain carries TRBV28 and TRBJ2-5; TRBD1 agrees at 7 bases. The length of the CDR3 is 15 residues. V dropped 5 bases and J dropped 5; count of bases not matched to a gene: 11. The germline V gene encodes CDR1 MDHEN and CDR2 SYDVKM. CDR3 DNA: TGTGCCAGCAGTCCTACAGGGGAGTCGCATGAGACCCAGTACTTC. This gives the protein CASSPTGESHETQYF.

This rearrangement joins TRBV6-5 to TRBJ2-7; 10 bases are shared with TRBD2. This CDR3 comprises 15 residues. V shed 3 bases, J shed 7 bases, and the junction held 9 bases outside the gene matches. Per the germline V gene, CDR1 is MNHEY and CDR2 is SVGAGI. The CDR3 DNA reads TGTGCCAGCAGTTATGGGTCTAGCGGGAGTTGGGAGCAGTACTTC. Its translation: CASSYGSSGSWEQYF.

The chain couples TRBV10-3 to TRBJ1-2; 8 bases are shared with TRBD1. The CDR3 runs to 15 residues. Germline V lookup: CDR1 ENHRY, CDR2 SYGVKD. Losses at the gene ends were 10 bases for V and 2 bases for J; bases not matched to a gene: 12. Here the CDR3 reads CATAGDRTQNYGYTF. CDR3 bases: TGTGCCACCGCCGGGGACAGGACCCAAAACTATGGCTACACCTTC.

The V and J genes are TRBV12-3 or TRBV12-4 and TRBJ2-1, with D perhaps matching TRBD2 (6 bases). The ends were cut back, 8 bases at V and 4 bases at J, with 18 bases in the middle. CDR3 length equals 15 residues. The CDR3 region is CASRGPGVGYNEQFF. Written as DNA, the CDR3 is TGTGCCAGCCGGGGTCCGGGAGTTGGATACAATGAGCAGTTCTTC.